The present T cell receptor (beta chain) was sequenced within a study of shared clonotypes between healthy human individuals. Method: immunoSEQ multiplex PCR; TCRdb's copy keeps in-frame clones and lacks some. The sample gives 2.3 million or so clones, more than 80% of which show up once; 0.39% is in the top ten. V lost 5 bases, J lost 7 bases, and 17 bases lay in between. This CDR3 contains 14 residues. Germline V lookup: CDR1 MDHEN, CDR2 SYDVKM. There were only Caucasian adults among the donors, and all lived in Nashville, Tennessee. This sequence originates from a man younger than 35 in good health. Some clones in this sample may be carry-over from other donors' samples. Material for sequencing was naive CD4+ T cells from PBMCs. Subset of the sample: CD45RA+ positively selected. The chain combines TRBV28 with TRBJ1-1; D gene ambiguous. CDR3 residues: CASSVRLGEVEAFF. The CDR3 DNA reads as TGTGCCAGCAGTGTCCGATTGGGAGAGGTTGAAGCTTTCTTT.